One and the same sample provided the 32 T cell receptor beta chains below, sequenced in a study of cytomegalovirus exposure and HLA in healthy donors. The study ran its PCR with 60 Vbeta and 13 Jbeta primers. Sequencing was performed with immunoSEQ multiplex PCR; in TCRdb, only in-frame clones are kept and a portion is missing. Of around 110,000 clones in the sample, 65% to 80% are singletons; the top ten hold roughly 6.5%. The sample consisted of PBMCs. The receptors stem from a woman in her fifties or sixties in good health and CMV-seropositive.

The rearrangement joins TRBV7-8 to TRBJ1-2, with D perhaps TRBD1 (6 bases). V gave up 5 bases and J gave up 5 bases, with 12 bases separating them. The CDR3 spans 13 residues. CDR1 and CDR2 from the germline V gene are SGHVS and FQNEAQ. CDR3: CASSQGLLYGYTF. CDR3 DNA: TGTGCCAGCAGCCAGGGGCTACTATATGGCTACACCTTC. Looking up the rest from reference TRBV7-8 and TRBJ1-2 gives the full variable domain: GAGVSQSPRYKVAKRGQDVALRCDPISGHVSLFWYQQALGQGPEFLTYFQNEAQLDKSGLPSDRFFAERPEGSVSTLKIQRTQQEDSAVYLCASSQGLLYGYTFGSGTRLTVV.

The chain links TRBV6-1 to TRBJ1-6; a possible D gene is TRBD1 (5 bases). Trimming removed 2 bases from V and 9 bases from J, with 8 bases in between. This CDR3 region has 13 residues. The germline V gene has CDR1 MNHNS and CDR2 SASEGT. CDR3 coding DNA: TGTGCCAGCAGTGAATGGGGGGTTTCACCCCTCCACTTT. Its translation: CASSEWGVSPLHF.

This chain connects TRBV5-1 to TRBJ2-1, with a weak D call TRBD1 (5 bases). The length of the CDR3 is 15 residues. Germline CDR1 SGHRS, CDR2 YFSETQ. Trimming cost V 1 base and J 3 bases, with 11 bases left between them. The CDR3 DNA follows: TGCGCCAGCAGCTTGTCACAGGCTAACTACAATGAGCAGTTCTTC. Translated: CASSLSQANYNEQFF.

This sequence joins TRBV30 and TRBJ2-3; D may be TRBD2 (6 bases). Germline CDR1 GTSNPN, CDR2 SVGIG (reference sequence). Between the trimmed V and J ends, which lost 0 bases and 6 bases, there was a span of 10 bases. CDR3 length: 13 residues. CDR3 sequence: CAWSVHGGDTQYF. CDR3 sequence (DNA): TGTGCCTGGAGTGTACATGGGGGGGATACGCAGTATTTT.

This chain connects TRBV4-2 to TRBJ1-2; TRBD1 agrees at 7 bases. CDR3 length equals 15 residues. Unmatched junction bases numbered 5, after V lost 4 bases and J lost 0 bases. Germline V gene lookup returns CDR1 LGHNA and CDR2 YNFKEQ. CDR3 amino acids: CASSLGGQANYGYTF. DNA of the CDR3: TGTGCCAGCAGCCTAGGGGGCCAAGCTAACTATGGCTACACCTTC.

Many counts were recorded for this clone. This chain connects TRBV5-1 to TRBJ2-1; D perhaps matches TRBD2 (6 bases). V was trimmed by 5 bases and J by 5 bases, leaving 14 bases between them. This CDR3 region has 14 residues. The germline CDR1 and CDR2 sequences are SGHRS and YFSETQ. For the CDR3, the DNA is TGCGCCAGCAGGTCGGGACTCGGACACAATGAGCAGTTCTTC. It yields the protein CASRSGLGHNEQFF. Drawing the rest from reference TRBV5-1 and TRBJ2-1, the complete variable domain is KAGVTQTPRYLIKTRGQQVTLSCSPISGHRSVSWYQQTPGQGLQFLFEYFSETQRNKGNFPGRFSGRQFSNSRSEMNVSTLELGDSALYLCASRSGLGHNEQFFGPGTRLTVL.

The chain couples TRBV6-1 to TRBJ1-3; 9 bases align to TRBD1. CDR1 and CDR2 from the germline V gene are MNHNS and SASEGT. Losses at the gene ends were 6 bases for V and 4 bases for J; bases not matched to a gene: 1. The CDR3 length is 13 residues. DNA for the CDR3: TGTGCCAGCAGGACAGGGGGAGGAAACACCATATATTTT. Its protein is CASRTGGGNTIYF.

The chain has TRBV6-1 and TRBJ2-2, with a tentative D call TRBD1 (5 bases). The CDR3 consists of 15 residues. V was clipped by 6 bases and J by 6 bases, with 17 bases between them. The germline CDR1 and CDR2 sequences are MNHNS and SASEGT. Written as DNA, the CDR3 is TGTGCCAGCAGAAAACCCACAGGCCAACCCGGGGAGCTGTTTTTT. Protein sequence: CASRKPTGQPGELFF.

The chain links TRBV28 to TRBJ1-2; D possibly corresponds to TRBD1 (6 bases). V lost 4 bases and J lost 3, with 18 bases in between. This CDR3 region has 16 residues. Germline-derived CDR1 and CDR2 are MDHEN and SYDVKM. The CDR3 spells CASSSYLQGGHYGYTF. For the CDR3, the DNA is TGTGCCAGCAGTTCTTACCTACAGGGAGGGCACTATGGCTACACCTTC.

The chain joins TRBV5-1 to TRBJ2-3, with TRBD2 identical over 13 bases. CDR1 and CDR2 (germline): SGHRS, YFSETQ. The CDR3 runs 15 residues. V was pared by 3 bases and J by 5 bases, with 3 bases of the junction left unmatched. CDR3 bases: TGCGCCAGCAGCTCGGGACTAGCGGGGCAAGATACGCAGTATTTT. It encodes CASSSGLAGQDTQYF.

V is TRBV5-1 and J is TRBJ2-7; 8 bases map to TRBD1. The CDR3 loop spans 15 amino acids. After removal of 0 bases from V and 2 bases from J, the junction contained 4 bases not matched to a gene. The germline V gene has CDR1 SGHRS and CDR2 YFSETQ. The CDR3 DNA sequence: TGCGCCAGCAGCTTGGAACAGGGGGACGCCTACGAGCAGTACTTC. It encodes CASSLEQGDAYEQYF.

V is TRBV7-2 and J is TRBJ2-2, with D maybe TRBD2 (7 bases). CDR1 SGHTA and CDR2 FQGNSA come from the germline V gene. The CDR3 totals 16 residues. V was shortened by 5 bases and J by 4 bases, with 17 bases between the two germline ends. CDR3 residues: CASSALGGRVTGELFF. CDR3 bases: TGTGCCAGCAGCGCCTTGGGGGGGCGCGTCACCGGGGAGCTGTTTTTT.

This clone has a handful of counts. This chain uses TRBV5-4 with TRBJ1-2; 9 bases agree with TRBD1. The V segment lost 2 bases and the J segment 8 bases; nucleotides outside the gene matches: 4. CDR1 is SGHNT, CDR2 YYREEE, per germline (reference sequence). The CDR3 spans 13 residues. This CDR3 reads CASSLWDRDGYTF. Written as DNA, the CDR3 is TGTGCCAGCAGCTTATGGGACAGGGACGGCTACACCTTC.

The chain carries TRBV15 and TRBJ2-5; 10 bases map to TRBD1. TRBJ2-7 matches the DNA end more closely, so the J call is doubtful. The CDR3 loop spans 15 amino acids. Per the germline V gene, CDR1 is LNHNV and CDR2 is YYDKDF (reference sequence). The CDR3 reads CATSRAGQGNHEQYF. CDR3 DNA: TGTGCCACCAGCAGAGCGGGACAGGGGAACCACGAGCAGTACTTC.

This chain connects TRBV18 to TRBJ1-1; unclear D gene. The CDR3 sequence is 16 residues long. The V end lost 0 bases, the J end lost 1 base, and 12 bases lay between the germline ends. CDR1 is KGHSH and CDR2 is LQKENI in the germline V gene. The DNA of the CDR3 is TGTGCCAGCTCACCACCGCAAGGACTGTCGAACACTGAAGCTTTCTTT. Residues: CASSPPQGLSNTEAFF. The variable domain in full, completed from reference TRBV18 and TRBJ1-1, reads NAGVMQNPRHLVRRRGQEARLRCSPMKGHSHVYWYRQLPEEGLKFMVYLQKENIIDESGMPKERFSAEFPKEGPSILRIQQVVRGDSAAYFCASSPPQGLSNTEAFFGQGTRLTVV.

This chain connects TRBV6-1 to TRBJ2-1; D possibly corresponds to TRBD2 (7 bases). The V end lost 3 bases, the J end lost 7 bases, and 19 bases lay between the germline ends. Germline CDR1 MNHNS, CDR2 SASEGT. The CDR3 contains 16 residues. The CDR3 loop reads CASSDLAGATGNEQFF. CDR3 in DNA: TGTGCCAGCAGTGATTTGGCGGGGGCCACGGGGAATGAGCAGTTCTTC.

V and J are TRBV5-4 and TRBJ2-5; 9 nucleotides agree with TRBD2. The CDR3 is 16 amino acids. J gave up 2 bases and V 2 bases, and 7 bases lay outside the gene matches. CDR1 SGHNT and CDR2 YYREEE come from the germline V gene (reference sequence). The DNA for the CDR3 is TGTGCCAGCAGCTTCGCAGCGGGGGGCGGGCAAGAGACCCAGTACTTC. The encoded protein is CASSFAAGGGQETQYF.

The sample holds a few counts of this clone. The chain carries TRBV7-3 and TRBJ2-3; 11 positions agree with TRBD2. V gave up 5 bases and J gave up 5 bases; unmatched junction bases: 9. Germline lookup yields CDR1 SGHTA and CDR2 FQGTGA. The CDR3 length is 16 residues. CDR3 bases: TGTGCCAGCAGCCCCCTAGCGGGGGGATCAAAAGATACGCAGTATTTT. Its translation is CASSPLAGGSKDTQYF.

The CDR3 here is CATSRDHRTAGYTF. CDR3 coding DNA: TGTGCCACCAGCAGAGATCATCGAACAGCCGGCTACACCTTC. The chain employs TRBV15 and TRBJ1-2; unclear D gene. Germline lookup yields CDR1 LNHNV and CDR2 YYDKDF (reference sequence). The CDR3 length is 14 residues. The germline V and J ends were trimmed by 0 bases and 8 bases, with 13 bases remaining between them.

The genes are TRBV4-2 and TRBJ1-4; D is perhaps TRBD1 (6 bases). Trimming removed 0 bases at V and 5 bases at J, with 16 bases between. The CDR3 loop spans 17 amino acids. Germline loops: CDR1 LGHNA, CDR2 YNFKEQ. The CDR3 region is CASSQEGGRGRNEKLFF. CDR3 DNA sequence: TGTGCCAGCAGCCAAGAGGGCGGTAGGGGGAGAAATGAAAAACTGTTTTTT.

This chain connects TRBV7-8 to TRBJ1-1; 7 positions agree with TRBD1. The CDR3 covers 12 residues. CDR1 and CDR2 from the germline V gene are SGHVS and FQNEAQ. With V trimmed by 5 bases and J by 11 bases, 8 bases remained unmatched. In nucleotides, the CDR3 is TGTGCCAGCAGCGCACAGGGGATAGGGGCTTTCTTT. Its protein is CASSAQGIGAFF.

This rearrangement joins TRBV14 to TRBJ1-6; D gene ambiguous. The CDR3 contains 15 residues. Germline CDR1 is SGHDN and CDR2 is FVKESK. V dropped 1 base and J dropped 7 bases, with 11 bases sitting between them. This chain's CDR3 is CASSQVRGYNSPLHF. The CDR3 DNA is TGTGCCAGCAGCCAAGTAAGAGGGTACAATTCACCCCTCCACTTT.

The rearrangement links TRBV7-3 to TRBJ1-1, with unresolved D. In germline, CDR1 is SGHTA, CDR2 FQGTGA. Trimming stripped 5 bases from V and 3 bases from J, with 10 bases between. The CDR3 length is 13 residues. DNA for the CDR3: TGTGCCAGCAGCGGCGGTGTGGACACTGAAGCTTTCTTT. Translated, it gives CASSGGVDTEAFF.

Worth noting for this clone: At one end, the junction sequence differs from germline, possibly due to a read error. The chain couples TRBV5-1 to TRBJ2-3; D might be TRBD2 (6 bases). This CDR3 has 16 amino acids. From germline, CDR1 is SGHRS and CDR2 YFSETQ. The CDR3 nucleotides read TGCGCCAGCGGCTTGGCTCGGGGGAGCAGCACAGATACGCAGTATTTT. Encoded protein: CASGLARGSSTDTQYF.

This sequence joins TRBV5-1 and TRBJ2-3; TRBD2 aligns across 9 bases. CDR3 length: 15 residues. V lost 4 bases to trimming and J lost 2 bases; unmatched junction nucleotides: 5. The germline V gene has CDR1 SGHRS and CDR2 YFSETQ. CDR3 protein: CASSLASGATDTQYF. In nucleotides, the CDR3 is TGCGCCAGCAGCCTAGCTAGCGGGGCCACAGATACGCAGTATTTT.

This chain connects TRBV5-1 to TRBJ1-2; unclear D gene. The CDR3 has 12 residues. Trimming removed 0 bases at V and 8 bases at J, with 8 bases between. The germline V gene has CDR1 SGHRS and CDR2 YFSETQ. This CDR3 reads CASSLDGSGYTF. CDR3 nucleotide sequence: TGCGCCAGCAGCTTGGACGGGTCCGGCTACACCTTC.

This clone was observed once. The V gene is TRBV2, the J gene TRBJ1-5; possible D gene TRBD1, 5 bases. V was clipped by 4 bases and J by 5 bases, with 12 bases between them. CDR3 length: 14 residues. Germline CDR1 and CDR2: SNHLY and FYNNEI. CDR3 bases: TGTGCCAGCAGTGCCGAACAGGCGGATCAGCCCCAGCATTTT. The encoded protein is CASSAEQADQPQHF.

The chain links TRBV6-5 to TRBJ2-3; 10 bases match TRBD2. This CDR3 comprises 13 residues. Germline V gives CDR1 MNHEY, CDR2 SVGAGI. The J segment lost 3 bases and the V segment lost 10 bases, leaving 4 bases of the junction unmatched. The CDR3 coding sequence is TGTGCCACCGGGACTAGCGCGACAGATACGCAGTATTTT. Protein sequence: CATGTSATDTQYF.

The CDR3 bases are TGTGCCAGTACCCCGACAGCGAACACTGAAGCTTTCTTT. This encodes CASTPTANTEAFF. The V call is TRBV19, the J call TRBJ1-1; the D gene is possibly TRBD1 (5 bases). V lost 7 bases to trimming and J lost 1 base, with 10 bases between them. CDR1 and CDR2 from the germline V gene are LNHDA and SQIVND (reference sequence). This CDR3 has 13 amino acids.

In its sample, this clone was seen many times. The V call is TRBV4-2, the J call TRBJ1-5, with D possibly matching TRBD1 (6 bases). Germline loops: CDR1 LGHNA, CDR2 YNFKEQ. This CDR3 spans 17 amino acids. Trimming left V 1 base short and J 5 bases short, with 18 bases between. Here the CDR3 reads CASSQGGNTGTDQPQHF. The CDR3 bases are TGTGCCAGCAGCCAAGGTGGCAACACAGGGACGGATCAGCCCCAGCATTTT.

This clone was recorded once. The V gene is TRBV6-6, the J gene TRBJ1-1, with D possibly matching TRBD1 (5 bases). The CDR3 runs to 15 residues. V was clipped by 5 bases and J by 4 bases, with 17 bases between them. Germline loops: CDR1 MNHNY, CDR2 SVGAGI (reference sequence). As DNA, the CDR3 is TGTGCCAGCAGTGGCCTTATGGGGGGGAGCACTGAAGCTTTCTTT. It specifies CASSGLMGGSTEAFF.

V usage is TRBV29-1 and J usage is TRBJ2-5; 8 bases match TRBD1. The germline CDR1 and CDR2 sequences are SQVTM and ANQGSEA. CDR3 size: 14 residues. After removal of 6 bases from V and 5 bases from J, the junction contained 11 bases not matched to a gene. CDR3 bases: TGCAGCGTCCAGCCGACAGGGGTCGGGGAGACCCAGTACTTC. This sequence encodes CSVQPTGVGETQYF. The variable domain in full, with the rest retrieved from reference TRBV29-1 and TRBJ2-5, is SAVISQKPSRDICQRGTSLTIQCQVDSQVTMMFWYRQQPGQSLTLIATANQGSEATYESGFVIDKFPISRPNLTFSTLTVSNMSPEDSSIYLCSVQPTGVGETQYFGPGTRLLVL.